This TCR beta chain was retrieved from a study of tissue T cells after allogeneic stem cell transplantation. Points from the study as a whole: Blood and spleen captured only part of the tissue TCR repertoire.

Generated by immunoSEQ multiplex PCR, the TCRdb table keeps only in-frame clones and is missing some. The sample carries under 30,000 clones, more than 60% recorded once. As concerns this clone: Its specificity is unknown.

The CDR3 is 15 residues long. CDR1 MNHEY and CDR2 SMNVEV come from the germline V gene (reference sequence). The V gene lost 4 bases and the J gene lost 6 bases, with 19 bases spanning the gap. The receptor was isolated from an older female donor with lung cancer. V and J are TRBV27 and TRBJ2-7; D uncertain. The source material was tissue from the ileum, sampled at autopsy. CDR3 amino acids: CASSSLGELLREQYF. The CDR3 coding sequence is TGTGCCAGCAGTTCCCTGGGCGAGCTCCTACGCGAGCAGTACTTC.